The 23 T cell receptor beta chains below come from one sample, sequenced in a study of T cell clusters in autoimmune cytopenias. Each sample's input was roughly 270 ng genomic DNA, 38,000 or so genome equivalents. TRB was amplified by touch-down multiplex PCR, primer pools A and B combined. Using the multiplex PCR reads, TCRdb records one entry per CDR3 protein without DNA. The specimen's table records 8,000 to 9,500 distinct CDR3 sequences. Sequencing used peripheral blood. Every receptor here comes from a human donor with an autoimmune cytopenia or autoimmune hepatitis (not recorded which).

This chain joins TRBV6-5 and TRBJ1-1; TCRdb designates TRBD1, a call that cannot be tested without DNA. CDR3 length equals 13 residues. Germline lookup yields CDR1 MNHEY and CDR2 SVGAGI. The CDR3 protein is CASSGTGLTEAFF.

This clonotype counts as medium-sized by frequency. This rearrangement joins TRBV19 to TRBJ1-1; TCRdb returns TRBD1, unconfirmable since there is no DNA. The CDR3 is made up of 14 amino acids. The V gene's germline CDR1 is LNHDA and CDR2 SQIVND (reference sequence). CDR3 amino acids: CASSIGTDNTEAFF.

The chain couples TRBV5-1 to TRBJ2-3; the TCRdb D gene call, TRBD1, has no DNA to confirm it. This CDR3 is built from 16 residues. Germline values: CDR1 SGHRS, CDR2 YFSETQ. Here the CDR3 reads CASSLAGTGGTDTQYF.

This clonotype registers medium-sized by frequency. The chain links TRBV15 to TRBJ2-1; TCRdb selects TRBD2, and the lack of DNA leaves this call unchecked. The CDR3 covers 12 residues. Germline-derived CDR1 and CDR2 are LNHNV and YYDKDF (reference sequence). This CDR3 is CATSRRTNEQFF.

The rearrangement joins TRBV19 to TRBJ2-2; checking the TCRdb D call of TRBD1 is not possible without DNA. This CDR3 has 13 amino acids. The germline gives CDR1 LNHDA, CDR2 SQIVND (reference sequence). The CDR3 region is CASRRQVTGELFF.

The rearrangement joins TRBV19 to TRBJ1-1; TCRdb designates TRBD1, a call that cannot be tested without DNA. The CDR3 sequence is 14 residues long. Germline CDR1 and CDR2: LNHDA and SQIVND (reference sequence). Here the CDR3 reads CASSYRVGDTEAFF.

This clonotype is called medium-sized (0.01 to 0.1%) based on its frequency. The V and J genes are TRBV7-2 and TRBJ2-7; TCRdb lists TRBD1, though no DNA is available to test this call. CDR3 size: 14 residues. The germline gives CDR1 SGHTA, CDR2 FQGNSA. This CDR3 reads CASSRQATVYEQYF.

The chain has TRBV11-2 and TRBJ1-3. The CDR3 is 14 amino acids. CDR1 SGHAT and CDR2 FQNNGV come from the germline V gene. Here the CDR3 reads CASSLKDSGNTIYF.

This chain links TRBV7-6 with TRBJ1-1; TCRdb's assignment of TRBD1 cannot be checked, as there is no DNA. Germline CDR1 SGHVS, CDR2 FNYEAQ. CDR3 size: 14 residues. CDR3 loop: CASSLGGRGTEAFF.

The rearrangement links TRBV12-3 or TRBV12-4 to TRBJ2-5; the TRBD1 assignment by TCRdb is unverifiable without DNA. CDR3 size: 16 residues. The CDR3 sequence: CASSAPDRGSRETQYF.

By frequency, this clonotype registers medium-sized. The chain links TRBV11-2 to TRBJ1-2; TCRdb's assignment of TRBD1 cannot be checked, as there is no DNA. Germline CDR1 is SGHAT and CDR2 is FQNNGV. The CDR3 consists of 13 residues. The CDR3 here is CASRSSGAAGYTF.

V is TRBV18 and J is TRBJ1-3; the D gene TCRdb calls, TRBD1, cannot be checked with no DNA. The CDR3 sequence is 15 residues long. CDR1 is KGHSH and CDR2 is LQKENI in the germline V gene. The CDR3 region is CASSRPGQPGNTIYF.

According to its frequency, this clonotype is medium-sized. The rearrangement links TRBV6-1 to TRBJ2-1; the TCRdb D gene call, TRBD1, has no DNA to confirm it. This CDR3 has 13 amino acids. The germline CDR1 and CDR2 sequences are MNHNS and SASEGT. The chain's CDR3 is CASSVDSYNEQFF.

The chain has TRBV10-1 and TRBJ2-2; TCRdb reports TRBD2, a call that lacks DNA to check it against. The CDR3 contains 11 residues. CDR1 WNHNN and CDR2 SYGVQD come from the germline V gene (reference sequence). The CDR3 sequence: CASAGTGELFF.

Frequency places this clonotype as medium-sized (0.01 to 0.1%). The gene calls are TRBV6-5 and TRBJ2-7; TCRdb names TRBD1, which stays unverified in the absence of DNA. Looked up from germline, CDR1 is MNHEY and CDR2 is SVGAGI. This CDR3 spans 13 amino acids. The CDR3 loop reads CASSSGQARRQYF.

This clonotype is deemed medium-sized by its frequency. V and J are TRBV29-1 and TRBJ1-5; TCRdb gives TRBD1 as the D gene, but with no DNA this cannot be confirmed. The germline V gene has CDR1 SQVTM and CDR2 ANQGSEA. The CDR3 extends over 13 amino acids. CDR3 in amino acids: CSVSGSDNQPQHF. Together with reference TRBV29-1 and TRBJ1-5, the CDR3 gives the full variable domain: SAVISQKPSRDICQRGTSLTIQCQVDSQVTMMFWYRQQPGQSLTLIATANQGSEATYESGFVIDKFPISRPNLTFSTLTVSNMSPEDSSIYLCSVSGSDNQPQHFGDGTRLSIL.

This clonotype is medium-sized by frequency. The chain joins TRBV10-3 to TRBJ2-3; TCRdb returns TRBD2, unconfirmable since there is no DNA. This CDR3 has 14 residues. Germline V gene sequence: CDR1 ENHRY, CDR2 SYGVKD. This CDR3 reads CAIKAGGSTDTQYF.

The chain combines TRBV10-3 with TRBJ1-1; TCRdb names TRBD1, which stays unverified in the absence of DNA. This CDR3 is 14 amino acids long. Germline-derived CDR1 and CDR2 are ENHRY and SYGVKD. The CDR3 here is CAIKRTAGDTEAFF.

V usage is TRBV28 and J usage is TRBJ2-1; TCRdb names TRBD1, which stays unverified in the absence of DNA. This CDR3 has 16 amino acids. Germline V CDR1 and CDR2: MDHEN, SYDVKM. CDR3 region: CASSSQAAKSYNEQFF. The whole variable domain, filled in from reference TRBV28 and TRBJ2-1, reads DVKVTQSSRYLVKRTGEKVFLECVQDMDHENMFWYRQDPGLGLRLIYFSYDVKMKEKGDIPEGYSVSREKKERFSLILESASTNQTSMYLCASSSQAAKSYNEQFFGPGTRLTVL.

V gene TRBV20-1 combines with J gene TRBJ2-4. The CDR3 spans 11 residues. The germline CDR1 and CDR2 sequences are DFQATT and SNEGSKA (reference sequence). CDR3 amino acids: CSARDNNIQYF.

This clonotype is medium-sized by frequency. The CDR3 sequence is CASSSGQGPNEKLFF. The genes are TRBV7-9 and TRBJ1-4; the TCRdb D gene call, TRBD1, has no DNA to confirm it. CDR1 SEHNR and CDR2 FQNEAQ come from the germline V gene (reference sequence). The CDR3 has 15 residues. Combining the CDR3 with reference TRBV7-9 and TRBJ1-4 gives the whole variable domain DTGVSQNPRHKITKRGQNVTFRCDPISEHNRLYWYRQTLGQGPEFLTYFQNEAQLEKSRLLSDRFSAERPKGSFSTLEIQRTEQGDSAMYLCASSSGQGPNEKLFFGSGTQLSVL.

This chain's CDR3 is CATSRDRNRNNEQFF. The chain employs TRBV15 and TRBJ2-1; TCRdb picks TRBD1, but there is no DNA to check that call. The germline V gene has CDR1 LNHNV and CDR2 YYDKDF (reference sequence). CDR3 length equals 15 residues.

J is TRBJ1-5 and V is TRBV7-9; with no DNA, the TCRdb D assignment of TRBD1 cannot be verified. Germline loops: CDR1 SEHNR, CDR2 FQNEAQ (reference sequence). The CDR3 is 15 residues long. The CDR3 spells CASSRDREGDQPQHF.